This section outlines one T cell receptor (beta chain) sequence together with its context. The antigen is undetermined. The data originate from a study of beta chain features in type 1 diabetes. Study results and caveats: Shortening that was moderate but significant affected the TCRB CDR3s of Type 1 diabetes patients in all four CD4+ subsets. At VDJ recombination sites, type 1 diabetes patients had fewer insertions and more deleted nucleotides.

Germline V gene lookup returns CDR1 MNHNS and CDR2 SASEGT. V was cut by 6 bases and J by 1 base, with 16 bases left in between. The CDR3 sequence is 15 residues long. The whole isolated RNA underwent reverse transcription, so sequencing captured expressed TCRB transcripts. Method: immunoSEQ multiplex PCR; TCRdb's copy keeps in-frame clones and lacks some. The data contain about 170,000 clones, almost 8% of them singletons. This sequence was found in a man in his late teens or twenties with type 1 diabetes. The chain recombines TRBV6-1 with TRBJ2-7, with D perhaps matching TRBD1 (7 bases). The sequenced sample consisted of central memory CD4+ T cells from blood. CDR3 sequence (DNA): TGTGCCAGCAGCCTAGGGGGGACAGATTCCTACGAGCAGTACTTC. Protein product: CASSLGGTDSYEQYF.